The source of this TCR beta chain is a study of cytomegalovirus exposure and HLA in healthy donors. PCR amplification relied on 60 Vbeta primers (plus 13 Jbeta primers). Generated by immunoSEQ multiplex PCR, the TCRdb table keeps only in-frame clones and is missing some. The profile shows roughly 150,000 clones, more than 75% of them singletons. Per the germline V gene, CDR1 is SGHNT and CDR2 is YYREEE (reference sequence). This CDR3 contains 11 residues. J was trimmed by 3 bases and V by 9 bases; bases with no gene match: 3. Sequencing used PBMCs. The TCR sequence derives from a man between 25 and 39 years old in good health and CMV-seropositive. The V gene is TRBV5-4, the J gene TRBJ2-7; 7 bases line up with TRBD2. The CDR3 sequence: CATTSDYEQYF. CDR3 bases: TGTGCCACCACTAGCGACTACGAGCAGTACTTC.